The rows below give T cell receptor beta chains drawn from one sample of a study of cytomegalovirus exposure and HLA in healthy donors. Profiling relied on immunoSEQ multiplex PCR, and the TCRdb table lists in-frame clones only, not all of them. The table records tens of thousands of clones, about 79% of them present only once. Sequenced sample: PBMCs. These receptors all stem from a man aged 50 to 60 in good health and CMV-seronegative. Each CDR3 is given with its conserved first and last residue. D genes are given only for firm matches. Where a row states a size, it is once, few, many or the class of an expanded clone; other rows omit it.

V gene	J gene	clone size	D gene	CDR3 protein	CDR3 DNA
TRBV7-2	TRBJ1-1	NA	NA	CASSPRRDTEAFF	TGTGCCAGCAGCCCCAGGCGGGACACTGAAGCTTTCTTT
TRBV11-3	TRBJ2-3	once	NA	CASSLRGGASTDTQYF	TGTGCCAGCAGCTTACGAGGCGGAGCTAGCACAGATACGCAGTATTTT
TRBV5-6	TRBJ2-7	NA	TRBD1	CASSSTPTGGNEQYF	TGTGCCAGCAGCTCGACCCCGACAGGGGGAAACGAGCAGTACTTC
TRBV14	TRBJ2-7	once	NA	CASSQSRTASYEQYF	TGTGCCAGCAGCCAATCCAGGACAGCCTCATACGAGCAGTACTTC
TRBV7-8	TRBJ1-4	NA	TRBD1	CASSPRTGVNEKLFF	TGTGCCAGCAGCCCCCGGACAGGGGTTAATGAAAAACTGTTTTTT
TRBV28	TRBJ2-5	NA	NA	CASLDTRRETQYF	TGTGCCAGCCTTGACACGCGAAGGGAGACCCAGTACTTC
TRBV9	TRBJ2-7	NA	TRBD2	CASSTGLAGRNEQYF	TGTGCCAGCAGCACGGGCCTAGCGGGAAGGAACGAGCAGTACTTC
TRBV5-5	TRBJ2-4	NA	TRBD1	CASREGQGKNIQYF	TGTGCCAGCAGGGAGGGACAGGGGAAAAACATTCAGTACTTC
TRBV28	TRBJ1-3	NA	NA	CASTLTQGLSGNTIYF	TGTGCCAGCACCCTGACCCAGGGGCTCTCTGGAAACACCATATATTTT
TRBV6-5	TRBJ2-7	NA	NA	CASSMGRDEQYF	TGTGCCAGCAGTATGGGGCGAGACGAGCAGTACTTC
TRBV9	TRBJ2-1	NA	TRBD2	CASSVVREGYNEQFF	TGTGCCAGCAGCGTAGTTCGGGAGGGGTACAATGAGCAGTTCTTC
TRBV28	TRBJ1-5	few	NA	CASSARGNQPQHF	TGTGCCAGCAGTGCTCGAGGCAATCAGCCCCAGCATTTT
TRBV13	TRBJ2-2	NA	NA	CASSSGGRGIGELFF	TGTGCCAGCAGCTCAGGCGGCAGGGGCATCGGGGAGCTGTTTTTT
TRBV9	TRBJ2-1	NA	TRBD2	CASSPRGSREVLHEQFF	TGTGCCAGCAGCCCTCGAGGCTCCCGGGAGGTTCTTCATGAGCAGTTCTTC
TRBV18	TRBJ2-5	NA	NA	CASSQMSGQETQYF	TGTGCCAGCTCCCAAATGTCGGGACAAGAGACCCAGTACTTC
TRBV7-9	TRBJ2-3	NA	NA	CSSSPAGRTDTQYF	TGTTCCAGCAGCCCCGCTGGGAGGACAGATACGCAGTATTTT